This entry lists 21 T cell receptor beta chains sequenced from one sample in a study of beta chain features in type 1 diabetes. Sequencing targeted expressed TCRB transcripts, as all isolated RNA had been reverse transcribed. Generated by immunoSEQ multiplex PCR, the TCRdb table keeps only in-frame clones and is missing some. The sample contains 200,000 to 300,000 clones, roughly two thirds of which appear only once. The sample was naive CD4+ T cells from blood. The receptors come from a young man in good health.

This chain joins TRBV30 and TRBJ2-6; TRBD1 matches at 7 bases. The V segment lost 2 bases and the J segment 0 bases; nucleotides outside the gene matches: 1. CDR1 and CDR2 (germline): GTSNPN, SVGIG (reference sequence). The length of the CDR3 is 15 residues. The CDR3 protein is CAWSRDSSGANVLTF. CDR3 nucleotide sequence: TGTGCCTGGAGTCGGGACAGCTCTGGGGCCAACGTCCTGACTTTC.

This chain connects TRBV6-1 to TRBJ1-5, with TRBD1 identical over 7 bases. Germline CDR1 MNHNS, CDR2 SASEGT. V lost 1 base and J lost 7; bases outside the gene matches: 7. The CDR3 is 15 residues long. The CDR3 region is CASSEEGGVFQPQHF. The CDR3 nucleotides read TGTGCCAGCAGTGAAGAAGGGGGCGTTTTCCAGCCCCAGCATTTT.

In its sample, this clone was seen once. The genes are TRBV27 and TRBJ2-1; 7 bases map to TRBD2. V shed 5 bases, J shed 2 bases, and the junction held 15 bases outside the gene matches. The CDR3 runs to 18 residues. The germline V gene encodes CDR1 MNHEY and CDR2 SMNVEV (reference sequence). DNA for the CDR3: TGTGCCAGCAGTCTAAAACCTCCCCGGCGGGAGCCCTACAATGAGCAGTTCTTC. It specifies CASSLKPPRREPYNEQFF.

The V call is TRBV30, the J call TRBJ2-7, with TRBD2 matching over 13 bases. Trimming cost V 3 bases and J 3 bases; bases outside gene matches: 5. The CDR3 consists of 15 residues. The germline V gene encodes CDR1 GTSNPN and CDR2 SVGIG (reference sequence). This CDR3 reads CAWRLAGGPGYEQYF. CDR3 DNA: TGTGCCTGGAGACTAGCGGGGGGGCCGGGCTACGAGCAGTACTTC.

The chain is built from TRBV7-6 and TRBJ2-1, with TRBD2 matching over 9 bases. Germline trimming cut 5 bases from V and 0 bases from J; bases unmatched to any gene: 5. CDR1 and CDR2 (germline): SGHVS, FNYEAQ. CDR3 length: 16 amino acids. The CDR3 DNA sequence: TGTGCCAGCAGCCCCAGCGGGGGGAGCTCCTACAATGAGCAGTTCTTC. It yields the protein CASSPSGGSSYNEQFF.

The rearrangement links TRBV2 to TRBJ2-7, with a tentative D call TRBD1 (5 bases). Trimming took off 4 bases at V and 7 bases at J, with 20 bases between the two ends. The CDR3 has 15 residues. The germline CDR1 and CDR2 sequences are SNHLY and FYNNEI. DNA for the CDR3: TGTGCCAGCAGTGGAGAGACAGCCGACCTTCGTGAGCAGTACTTC. Residues: CASSGETADLREQYF.

As for this clone: The same CDR3 is also encoded by other DNA sequences in this sample. The V gene is TRBV20-1, the J gene TRBJ2-7, with D unresolved. The CDR3 is 10 residues long. The V end was cut by 6 bases, the J end by 4 bases, with 7 bases between. Germline CDR1 is DFQATT and CDR2 is SNEGSKA (reference sequence). The CDR3 is CSARVYEQYF. As DNA, the CDR3 is TGCAGTGCCCGCGTTTACGAGCAGTACTTC.

The V gene is TRBV5-4, the J gene TRBJ2-7, with D possibly matching TRBD1 (6 bases). From germline, CDR1 is SGHNT and CDR2 YYREEE (reference sequence). The V gene lost 5 bases and the J gene lost 0 bases, with 12 bases spanning the gap. CDR3 length equals 14 residues. The CDR3 DNA is TGTGCCAGCAGGCGGACAGAGAGCTCCTACGAGCAGTACTTC. Protein product: CASRRTESSYEQYF.

CDR3 sequence (DNA): TGTGCCTGGAGTACCTCGGGACCCGGTAATCGGTACTTC. Its protein is CAWSTSGPGNRYF. The rearrangement links TRBV30 to TRBJ2-7; D might be TRBD1 or TRBD2, each matching 5 bases. The CDR3 extends over 13 amino acids. Germline CDR1 GTSNPN, CDR2 SVGIG (reference sequence). V gave up 2 bases and J gave up 12 bases, with 20 bases separating them.

The chain combines TRBV14 with TRBJ2-1; TRBD2 agrees at 11 bases. CDR1 is SGHDN and CDR2 is FVKESK in the germline V gene. This CDR3 is 16 amino acids long. Trimming at V came to 4 bases and at J to 7 bases, leaving 9 bases not matched to a gene. As DNA, the CDR3 is TGTGCCAGCAGCCCCTTAGGAACTAGCGGGAGAAATGAGCAGTTCTTC. It codes for CASSPLGTSGRNEQFF.

J is TRBJ1-5 and V is TRBV12-5; 7 nucleotides align to TRBD1. The CDR3 runs 18 residues. Unmatched junction bases numbered 11, after V lost 0 bases and J lost 3 bases. Germline CDR1 and CDR2: LGHNT and FRNRAP. CDR3 bases: TGTGCTAGTGGTTTGGTACTTTCGTCAGGACAGGACAATCAGCCCCAGCATTTT. Translation gives CASGLVLSSGQDNQPQHF.

The V call is TRBV30, the J call TRBJ2-5; D perhaps matches TRBD1 (6 bases). Deletions cut 0 bases from V and 7 bases from J, with 12 bases between. The CDR3 runs 13 residues. Germline CDR1 GTSNPN, CDR2 SVGIG (reference sequence). The CDR3 region is CAWSVRVGGTQYF. CDR3 in DNA: TGTGCCTGGAGTGTCAGGGTAGGGGGGACCCAGTACTTC.

This rearrangement joins TRBV7-9 to TRBJ2-3; 13 nucleotides agree with TRBD2. Germline loops: CDR1 SEHNR, CDR2 FQNEAQ (reference sequence). J was trimmed by 6 bases and V by 3 bases; bases with no gene match: 12. This CDR3 spans 18 amino acids. DNA for the CDR3: TGTGCCAGCAGCTTCATATCGGGACTAGCGGGACCTAGGGATACGCAGTATTTT. Protein sequence: CASSFISGLAGPRDTQYF.

This chain connects TRBV29-1 to TRBJ1-1; D is unresolved. V was trimmed by 6 bases and J by 3 bases, leaving 5 bases between them. The CDR3 runs to 10 residues. From germline, CDR1 is SQVTM and CDR2 ANQGSEA. This CDR3 is CSVVDTEAFF. For the CDR3, the DNA is TGCAGCGTCGTTGACACTGAAGCTTTCTTT. The variable domain in full, completed from reference TRBV29-1 and TRBJ1-1, reads SAVISQKPSRDICQRGTSLTIQCQVDSQVTMMFWYRQQPGQSLTLIATANQGSEATYESGFVIDKFPISRPNLTFSTLTVSNMSPEDSSIYLCSVVDTEAFFGQGTRLTVV.

V is TRBV19 and J is TRBJ2-1; D is ambiguous. The CDR3 consists of 11 residues. V lost 5 bases and J 4 bases, leaving 3 bases between the germline ends. The V gene's germline CDR1 is LNHDA and CDR2 SQIVND (reference sequence). The CDR3 DNA is TGTGCCAGTAGTGATTACAATGAGCAGTTCTTC. Translating it yields CASSDYNEQFF.

CDR3 sequence: CAWSVRLLVNEETQYF. The CDR3 region has the DNA TGTGCCTGGAGTGTTCGTTTGCTCGTCAATGAAGAGACCCAGTACTTC. The chain carries TRBV30 and TRBJ2-5; D gene ambiguous. The CDR3 is made up of 16 amino acids. Germline CDR1 reads GTSNPN; CDR2 reads SVGIG (reference sequence). Trimming left V 0 bases short and J 3 bases short, with 17 bases between.

The chain uses TRBV7-9 and TRBJ1-1; 8 nucleotides agree with TRBD1. Germline V lookup: CDR1 SEHNR, CDR2 FQNEAQ (reference sequence). This CDR3 has 18 amino acids. With V trimmed by 0 bases and J by 0 bases, 9 bases remained unmatched. CDR3 nucleotides: TGTGCCAGCAGCTTAGCGGCTTGGCAGGGGGCACTGAACACTGAAGCTTTCTTT. Protein sequence: CASSLAAWQGALNTEAFF.

This clone was seen only once. The gene calls are TRBV30 and TRBJ2-1, with D perhaps matching TRBD1 (5 bases). The CDR3 spans 14 residues. Per germline, CDR1 GTSNPN and CDR2 SVGIG (reference sequence). Trimming cost V 1 base and J 8 bases, with 15 bases left between them. The CDR3 region is CAWSAGADWHEQFF. DNA for the CDR3: TGTGCCTGGAGTGCTGGGGCGGATTGGCATGAGCAGTTCTTC.

This clone was counted a few times. V and J are TRBV29-1 and TRBJ1-2, with D uncertain. The germline V and J ends were trimmed by 1 base and 1 base, with 13 bases remaining between them. There are 15 residues in the CDR3. The V gene's germline CDR1 is SQVTM and CDR2 ANQGSEA. In DNA, the CDR3 is TGCAGCGTTGAAGTGGACCGTACTTTTAACTATGGCTACACCTTC. This gives the protein CSVEVDRTFNYGYTF.

The CDR3 nucleotides read TGTGCCAGCAGCGTAGAGAGCTTTTCTAACTATGGCTACACCTTC. Translating gives CASSVESFSNYGYTF. The V call is TRBV9, the J call TRBJ1-2; no definite D call. The CDR3 extends over 15 amino acids. Germline-derived CDR1 and CDR2 are SGDLS and YYNGEE. The ends were cut back, 0 bases at V and 0 bases at J, with 9 bases in the middle.

This sequence joins TRBV30 and TRBJ2-7; D not certain. The germline V gene encodes CDR1 GTSNPN and CDR2 SVGIG (reference sequence). The CDR3 sequence is 12 residues long. The V end was cut by 3 bases, the J end by 6 bases, with 12 bases between. CDR3 loop: CAWRNVWTEQYF. The CDR3 DNA reads TGTGCCTGGAGAAATGTGTGGACCGAGCAGTACTTC.